This T cell receptor (beta chain) is drawn from a study of blood T cell repertoires in COVID-19. Two negative PCRs, clearance, or symptom resolution had been documented for recovered Cohort 3 donors. The repertoire was sequenced with immunoSEQ multiplex PCR; TCRdb's copy has only in-frame clones and lacks some. The sample carries roughly 230,000 clones, roughly 84% recorded once. With 5 bases clipped from V and 5 bases from J, the junction kept 10 bases outside the gene matches. There are 15 residues in the CDR3. Germline V gene lookup returns CDR1 PRHDT and CDR2 FYEKMQ (reference sequence). The rearrangement joins TRBV13 to TRBJ2-7; TRBD1 aligns across 9 bases. The sample taken for sequencing was PBMCs or T cells enriched from blood (not recorded which). This receptor was identified in a man aged 45-60 years who had recovered from COVID-19. The CDR3 bases are TGTGCCAGCAGCCTTGTGGGGACAGGGACCGACGAGCAGTACTTC. Translation: CASSLVGTGTDEQYF.